The 20 T cell receptor beta chains below come from one sample, sequenced in a study of cytomegalovirus exposure and HLA in healthy donors. Primers: 60 Vbeta forward and 13 Jbeta reverse. Here immunoSEQ multiplex PCR was the method, and the copy in TCRdb shows in-frame clones only, minus some. In the table there are about 120,000 clones, more than 15% of which are singletons. Material for sequencing was PBMCs. These TCRs come from a female donor in good health and CMV-seropositive.

The V gene is TRBV9, the J gene TRBJ2-5; 8 positions match TRBD1. V was clipped by 2 bases and J by 4 bases; unmatched bases: 7. The V gene's germline CDR1 is SGDLS and CDR2 YYNGEE. This CDR3 has 15 amino acids. The CDR3 DNA reads TGTGCCAGCAGCGTGACAGGGGTGTCCTCAGAGACCCAGTACTTC. Amino acids: CASSVTGVSSETQYF.

The rearrangement joins TRBV7-3 to TRBJ1-1; D uncertain. V lost 1 base, J lost 1 base, and 4 bases lay in between. Germline CDR1 and CDR2: SGHTA and FQGTGA. The CDR3 totals 13 residues. The CDR3 DNA is TGTGCCAGCAGCTTAAACAGGAACACTGAAGCTTTCTTT. Translation gives CASSLNRNTEAFF.

This clone was seen a few times. The chain links TRBV9 to TRBJ2-1, with D possibly being TRBD2 (5 bases). With 0 bases removed from V and 5 bases from J, the gap between germline ends came to 12 bases. CDR1 is SGDLS and CDR2 is YYNGEE in the germline V gene. The CDR3 is 15 residues long. The CDR3 bases are TGTGCCAGCAGCGTAGAGTGGGAGTTCCACAATGAGCAGTTCTTC. Encoded protein: CASSVEWEFHNEQFF.

This clone was seen more than once but under ten times. V is TRBV5-1 and J is TRBJ2-7; D perhaps matches TRBD1 (7 bases). The V gene lost 3 bases and the J gene lost 1 base, with 17 bases spanning the gap. This CDR3 has 16 amino acids. Looked up from germline, CDR1 is SGHRS and CDR2 is YFSETQ. CDR3 in amino acids: CASSSTPTGTSYEQYF. The CDR3, as DNA: TGCGCCAGCAGCTCAACTCCGACAGGGACTTCCTACGAGCAGTACTTC.

This clone was observed a handful of times. This chain links TRBV5-6 with TRBJ2-3, with TRBD2 as a possible D gene (6 bases). Trimming removed 3 bases at V and 1 base at J, with 9 bases between. Germline loops: CDR1 SGHDT, CDR2 YYEEEE. The CDR3 is made up of 14 amino acids. The CDR3 spells CASSSSGGTDTQYF. Here the CDR3 DNA reads TGTGCCAGCAGCTCTTCGGGGGGCACAGATACGCAGTATTTT.

The V call is TRBV5-1, the J call TRBJ2-5; 9 bases are shared with TRBD2. CDR3 length: 14 amino acids. The junction had 7 bases not matched to a gene; V was cut back by 5 bases and J by 5 bases. Germline V CDR1 and CDR2: SGHRS, YFSETQ. The CDR3 reads CASRSASGVETQYF. DNA of the CDR3: TGCGCCAGCAGATCGGCTAGCGGGGTTGAGACCCAGTACTTC.

V is TRBV5-1 and J is TRBJ2-3; D is unclear. The CDR3 is 13 amino acids. The V end lost 5 bases, the J end lost 0 bases, and 7 bases lay between the germline ends. CDR1 and CDR2 (germline): SGHRS, YFSETQ. The CDR3 loop reads CASRTYSTDTQYF. CDR3 in DNA: TGCGCCAGCAGAACTTATAGCACAGATACGCAGTATTTT. The variable domain in full, with the rest retrieved from reference TRBV5-1 and TRBJ2-3, is KAGVTQTPRYLIKTRGQQVTLSCSPISGHRSVSWYQQTPGQGLQFLFEYFSETQRNKGNFPGRFSGRQFSNSRSEMNVSTLELGDSALYLCASRTYSTDTQYFGPGTRLTVL.

This clone was found a few times. This sequence joins TRBV5-1 and TRBJ2-2; no clear D gene. The CDR3 sequence is 14 residues long. V lost 0 bases and J 5 bases, leaving 8 bases between the germline ends. CDR1 SGHRS and CDR2 YFSETQ come from the germline V gene. CDR3: CASSLGYRTGELFF. The CDR3 DNA is TGCGCCAGCAGCTTGGGATATAGAACCGGGGAGCTGTTTTTT.

This clone was seen a few times. The chain uses TRBV7-2 and TRBJ1-5, with 9 positions matching TRBD1. The CDR3 has 13 residues. Germline V gene lookup returns CDR1 SGHTA and CDR2 FQGNSA. J lost 9 bases, V lost 5 bases, and 5 bases had no gene match. CDR3: CASSPGQGRPQHF. CDR3 in DNA: TGTGCCAGCAGCCCGGGACAGGGCCGGCCCCAGCATTTT.

This clone showed up just a few times. V usage is TRBV11-2 and J usage is TRBJ2-2; D gene ambiguous. There are 14 residues in the CDR3. V was clipped by 0 bases and J by 11 bases, with 13 bases between them. In germline, CDR1 is SGHAT, CDR2 FQNNGV. DNA of the CDR3: TGTGCCAGCAGCTTAGAGTGGGCACCAGGAGAGCTGTTTTTT. Translating gives CASSLEWAPGELFF. Complete variable domain (other parts from reference TRBV11-2 and TRBJ2-2): EAGVAQSPRYKIIEKRQSVAFWCNPISGHATLYWYQQILGQGPKLLIQFQNNGVVDDSQLPKDRFSAERLKGVDSTLKIQPAKLEDSAVYLCASSLEWAPGELFFGEGSRLTVL.

In its sample, this clone was seen a few times. The rearrangement joins TRBV4-1 to TRBJ1-4; a weak D match, TRBD1 (6 bases). Trimming stripped 2 bases from V and 8 bases from J, with 12 bases between. CDR1 MGHRA and CDR2 YSYEKL come from the germline V gene. CDR3 length: 14 amino acids. The CDR3, as DNA: TGCGCCAGCAGCCAACAGGGGACGGAAGAAAAACTGTTTTTT. Translating it yields CASSQQGTEEKLFF.

The chain carries TRBV19 and TRBJ2-5; 9 bases align to TRBD1. With 7 bases clipped from V and 5 bases from J, the junction kept 8 bases outside the gene matches. From germline, CDR1 is LNHDA and CDR2 SQIVND (reference sequence). CDR3 length: 14 residues. This chain's CDR3 is CASKPGQGGETQYF. The CDR3 DNA reads as TGTGCCAGTAAACCGGGACAGGGTGGTGAGACCCAGTACTTC. Drawing the rest from reference TRBV19 and TRBJ2-5, the complete variable domain is DGGITQSPKYLFRKEGQNVTLSCEQNLNHDAMYWYRQDPGQGLRLIYYSQIVNDFQKGDIAEGYSVSREKKESFPLTVTSAQKNPTAFYLCASKPGQGGETQYFGPGTRLLVL.

This clone appeared a few times. The same CDR3 is also encoded by other DNA sequences in this sample. The V gene is TRBV20-1, the J gene TRBJ1-2; D gene uncertain. This CDR3 contains 9 residues. Trimming left V 5 bases short and J 8 bases short, with 6 bases between. Germline CDR1 is DFQATT and CDR2 is SNEGSKA (reference sequence). The CDR3 nucleotides read TGCAGTGCTCCCGGGGGCTACACCTTC. Translated, it gives CSAPGGYTF.

The chain recombines TRBV4-3 with TRBJ1-1, with D perhaps matching TRBD1 (5 bases). Germline V gives CDR1 LGHNA, CDR2 YSLEER. This CDR3 has 13 residues. The V gene lost 2 bases and the J gene lost 7 bases, with 11 bases spanning the gap. CDR3 nucleotides: TGCGCCAGCAGCCAATGGAATAGGGGTGAAGCTTTCTTT. It yields the protein CASSQWNRGEAFF.

The DNA of the CDR3 is TGTGCCAGCAGTGGAACGAGGGCTTCTGAAGCTTTCTTT. Amino acids: CASSGTRASEAFF. The V gene is TRBV6-1, the J gene TRBJ1-1; D gene uncertain. V lost 4 bases and J 6 bases, leaving 12 bases between the germline ends. This CDR3 is 13 amino acids long. Germline V gene data show CDR1 as MNHNS and CDR2 as SASEGT.

The genes are TRBV12-5 and TRBJ1-1; D is ambiguous. V was clipped by 2 bases and J by 4 bases, with 14 bases between them. Per germline, CDR1 LGHNT and CDR2 FRNRAP. The CDR3 has 15 residues. The CDR3 region has the DNA TGTGCTAGTGGTTTGACCGTCGGGAAGTCCACTGAAGCTTTCTTT. Its translation: CASGLTVGKSTEAFF.

This clone was counted only a few times. The rearrangement joins TRBV19 to TRBJ1-1, with a weak D call TRBD1 (6 bases). The germline CDR1 and CDR2 sequences are LNHDA and SQIVND (reference sequence). The ends were cut back, 3 bases at V and 1 base at J, with 12 bases in the middle. The CDR3 is 15 amino acids. CDR3 sequence: CASSIRGGENTEAFF. The CDR3 DNA sequence: TGTGCCAGTAGTATCAGAGGGGGTGAGAACACTGAAGCTTTCTTT.

V and J are TRBV19 and TRBJ1-6; D gene uncertain. V was shortened by 8 bases and J by 2 bases, with 16 bases between the two germline ends. The germline CDR1 and CDR2 sequences are LNHDA and SQIVND (reference sequence). The length of the CDR3 is 16 residues. In DNA, the CDR3 is TGTGCCAGTGGTTGGAGGGCGCCAGCCTATAATTCACCCCTCCACTTT. It translates to CASGWRAPAYNSPLHF. Full variable domain (rest looked up from reference TRBV19 and TRBJ1-6): DGGITQSPKYLFRKEGQNVTLSCEQNLNHDAMYWYRQDPGQGLRLIYYSQIVNDFQKGDIAEGYSVSREKKESFPLTVTSAQKNPTAFYLCASGWRAPAYNSPLHFGNGTRLTVT.

This clone has just a few counts. V usage is TRBV30 and J usage is TRBJ1-1; D unresolved. Trimming pared 4 bases from V and 1 base from J, leaving 10 bases between. CDR3 size: 13 residues. Germline V gene data show CDR1 as GTSNPN and CDR2 as SVGIG (reference sequence). The CDR3 coding sequence is TGTGCCTGGATGACTGACTCGAACACTGAAGCTTTCTTT. Protein: CAWMTDSNTEAFF.

This chain joins TRBV7-9 and TRBJ2-1, with D maybe TRBD2 (6 bases). The CDR3 has 13 residues. Trimming pared 2 bases from V and 9 bases from J, leaving 11 bases between. The V gene's germline CDR1 is SEHNR and CDR2 FQNEAQ (reference sequence). The chain's CDR3 is CASSLRTTREQFF. The CDR3 nucleotides are TGTGCCAGCAGCTTAAGGACTACCCGTGAGCAGTTCTTC.